Sequencing of this TCR beta chain was carried out in a study of CD8+ T cells in alopecia areata. Investigators isolated RNA and reverse transcribed it into cDNA to act as the sequencing template. Using immunoSEQ multiplex PCR, the repertoire was profiled, and TCRdb retains in-frame clones only, with some absent. The table has fewer than 200,000 clones, approximately 56% seen once. The CDR3 has 11 amino acids. Germline-derived CDR1 and CDR2 are MGHDK and SYGVNS. Trimming removed 1 base at V and 12 bases at J, with 10 bases between. The chain uses TRBV25-1 and TRBJ2-7; D remains ambiguous. The sequence was obtained from a human donor with alopecia areata. The sample here was CD4+ T cells sorted from blood, taken at week 0. The DNA of the CDR3 is TGTGCCAGCAGTGAATCCAGTGTATGGTACTTC. Translation: CASSESSVWYF.